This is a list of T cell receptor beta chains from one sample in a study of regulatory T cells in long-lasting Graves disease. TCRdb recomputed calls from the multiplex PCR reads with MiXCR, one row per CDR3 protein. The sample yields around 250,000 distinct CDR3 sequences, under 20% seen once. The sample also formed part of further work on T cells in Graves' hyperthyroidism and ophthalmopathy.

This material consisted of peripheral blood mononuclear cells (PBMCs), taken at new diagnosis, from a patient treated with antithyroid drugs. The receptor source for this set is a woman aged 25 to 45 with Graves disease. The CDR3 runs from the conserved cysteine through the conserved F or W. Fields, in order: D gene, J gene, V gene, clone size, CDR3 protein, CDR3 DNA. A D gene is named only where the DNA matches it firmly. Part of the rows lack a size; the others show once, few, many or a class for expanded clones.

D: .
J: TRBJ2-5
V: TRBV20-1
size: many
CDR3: CSARVREQETQYF
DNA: TGCAGTGCTAGAGTTAGGGAGCAAGAGACCCAGTACTTC

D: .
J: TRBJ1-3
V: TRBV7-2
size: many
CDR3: CASSLAGVSGNTIYF
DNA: TGTGCCAGCAGCTTAGCGGGGGTCTCTGGAAACACCATATATTTT

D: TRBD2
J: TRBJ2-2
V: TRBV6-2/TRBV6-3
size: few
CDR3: CASIGLAGGPSTGELFF
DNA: TGTGCCAGCATCGGACTAGCGGGGGGGCCTAGCACCGGGGAGCTGTTTTTT

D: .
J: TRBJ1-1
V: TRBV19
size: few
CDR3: CASSILGINTEAFF
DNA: TGTGCCAGTAGTATACTAGGGATCAACACTGAAGCTTTCTTT

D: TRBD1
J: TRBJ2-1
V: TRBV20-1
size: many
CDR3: CSVGGQGSYNEQFF
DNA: TGCAGTGTTGGGGGACAGGGGTCCTACAATGAGCAGTTCTTC

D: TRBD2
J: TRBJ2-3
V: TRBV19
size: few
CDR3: CASSRGLAVPSSTDTQYF
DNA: TGTGCCAGTAGTAGGGGACTAGCGGTTCCCTCTAGCACAGATACGCAGTATTTT

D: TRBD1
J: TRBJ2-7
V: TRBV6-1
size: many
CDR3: CASSEVNGQGIEQYF
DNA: TGTGCCAGCAGTGAAGTTAATGGACAGGGGATAGAGCAGTACTTC

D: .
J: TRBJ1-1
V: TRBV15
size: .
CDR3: CATSPTTAEAFF
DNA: TGTGCCACCAGCCCGACCACGGCTGAAGCTTTCTTT

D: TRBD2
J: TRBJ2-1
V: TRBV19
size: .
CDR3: CASSIDRLAGGNEQFF
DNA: TGTGCCAGTAGTATAGATAGACTAGCGGGGGGCAATGAGCAGTTCTTC

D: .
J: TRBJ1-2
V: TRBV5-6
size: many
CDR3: CASSLYSLGYTF
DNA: TGTGCCAGCAGCTTGTACTCTCTGGGCTACACCTTC

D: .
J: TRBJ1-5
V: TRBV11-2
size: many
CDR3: CASSLEYNQPQHF
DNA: TGTGCCAGCAGCTTAGAGTACAATCAGCCCCAGCATTTT

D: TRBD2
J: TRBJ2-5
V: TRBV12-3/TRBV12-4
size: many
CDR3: CASSLGMSLAGGQETQYF
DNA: TGTGCCAGCAGTTTAGGCATGTCACTAGCGGGGGGGCAAGAGACCCAGTACTTC

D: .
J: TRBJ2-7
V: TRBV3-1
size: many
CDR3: CASSQVLPTAKLYEQYF
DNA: TGTGCCAGCAGCCAAGTTTTGCCGACAGCTAAATTATACGAGCAGTACTTC

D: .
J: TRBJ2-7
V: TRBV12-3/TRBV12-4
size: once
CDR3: CASSPHQGSYEQYF
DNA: TGTGCCAGCAGTCCCCATCAGGGCTCCTACGAGCAGTACTTC

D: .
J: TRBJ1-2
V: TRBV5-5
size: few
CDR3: CASSTGGGGRTTYGYTF
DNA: TGTGCCAGCAGCACGGGAGGGGGTGGACGAACAACCTATGGCTACACCTTC

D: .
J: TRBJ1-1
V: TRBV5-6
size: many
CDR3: CASSGGPLNTEAFF
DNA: TGTGCCAGCAGCGGTGGGCCTCTGAACACTGAAGCTTTCTTT

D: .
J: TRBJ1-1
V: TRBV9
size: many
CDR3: CASSVTGGGSTEAFF
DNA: TGTGCCAGCAGCGTTACCGGGGGCGGGAGCACTGAAGCTTTCTTT

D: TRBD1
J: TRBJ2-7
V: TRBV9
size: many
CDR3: CASSVAGTGFYEQYF
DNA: TGTGCCAGCAGCGTTGCGGGGACAGGGTTTTACGAGCAGTACTTC

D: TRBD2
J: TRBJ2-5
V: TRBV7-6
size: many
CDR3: CASSYQLASETQYF
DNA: TGTGCCAGCAGCTACCAACTAGCGTCAGAGACCCAGTACTTC

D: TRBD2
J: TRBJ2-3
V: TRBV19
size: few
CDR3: CACSIGGGATDTQYF
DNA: TGTGCCTGTAGTATTGGCGGGGGGGCCACAGATACGCAGTATTTT

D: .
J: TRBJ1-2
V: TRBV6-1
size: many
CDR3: CASLPAGASGYTF
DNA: TGTGCCAGCCTCCCGGCCGGGGCCTCTGGCTACACCTTC

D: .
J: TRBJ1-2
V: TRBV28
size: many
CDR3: CASSSGLYGYTF
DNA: TGTGCCAGCAGTTCGGGGCTCTATGGCTACACCTTC

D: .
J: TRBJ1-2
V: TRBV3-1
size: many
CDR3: CASSQTGYGYTF
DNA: TGTGCCAGCAGCCAGACAGGTTATGGCTACACCTTC

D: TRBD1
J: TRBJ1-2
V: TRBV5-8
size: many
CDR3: CASSLEGGEPYGYTF
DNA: TGTGCCAGCAGCTTGGAAGGGGGCGAACCCTATGGCTACACCTTC

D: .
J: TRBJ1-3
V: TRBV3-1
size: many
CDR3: CASSPYAGRSTGNTIYF
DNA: TGTGCCAGCAGCCCTTACGCTGGACGGTCGACTGGAAACACCATATATTTT

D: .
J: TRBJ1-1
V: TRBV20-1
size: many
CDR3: CSARDREAFF
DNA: TGCAGTGCTAGGGATCGGGAAGCTTTCTTT

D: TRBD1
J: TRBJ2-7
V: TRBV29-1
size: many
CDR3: CSPPDREYEQYF
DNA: TGCAGCCCACCGGACAGGGAATACGAGCAGTACTTC

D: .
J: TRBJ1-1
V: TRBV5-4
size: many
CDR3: CASRDGANLRTEAFF
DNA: TGTGCCAGCCGGGACGGGGCAAACCTTCGAACTGAAGCTTTCTTT

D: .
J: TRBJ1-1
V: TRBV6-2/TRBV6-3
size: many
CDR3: CASRGTGTLRPTLNTEAFF
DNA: TGTGCCAGCAGGGGTACCGGGACATTAAGGCCGACCTTGAACACTGAAGCTTTCTTT

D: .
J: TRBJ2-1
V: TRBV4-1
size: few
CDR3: CASSQEEMGISRNEQFF
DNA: TGCGCCAGCAGCCAAGAGGAGATGGGGATCTCTCGGAATGAGCAGTTCTTC

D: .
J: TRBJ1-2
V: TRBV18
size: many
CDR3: CASSRGNGYTF
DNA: TGTGCCAGCTCAAGGGGGAACGGCTACACCTTC

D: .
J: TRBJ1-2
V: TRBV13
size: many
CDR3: CASSLRSGYTF
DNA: TGTGCCAGCAGCTTACGTTCGGGCTACACCTTC

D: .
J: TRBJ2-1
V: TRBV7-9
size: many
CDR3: CASSRTLSPYNEQFF
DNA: TGTGCCAGCAGCCGGACGCTGAGCCCCTACAATGAGCAGTTCTTC

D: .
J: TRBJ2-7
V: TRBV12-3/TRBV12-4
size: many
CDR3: CASSYLSVLPYEQYF
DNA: TGTGCCAGCAGTTATCTCTCCGTACTCCCCTACGAGCAGTACTTC

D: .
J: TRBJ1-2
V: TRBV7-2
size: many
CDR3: CASSLAQWIEDGYTF
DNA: TGTGCCAGCAGCTTAGCGCAGTGGATAGAAGATGGCTACACCTTC

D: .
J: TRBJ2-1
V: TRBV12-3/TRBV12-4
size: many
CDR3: CASSETAPNEQFF
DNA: TGTGCCAGCAGTGAAACAGCACCCAATGAGCAGTTCTTC

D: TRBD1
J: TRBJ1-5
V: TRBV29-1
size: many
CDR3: CSVETGINQPQHF
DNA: TGCAGCGTGGAGACAGGGATCAATCAGCCCCAGCATTTT

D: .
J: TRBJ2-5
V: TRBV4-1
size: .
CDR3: CASSQGGWEETQYF
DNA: TGCGCCAGCAGCCAGGGAGGTTGGGAAGAGACCCAGTACTTC

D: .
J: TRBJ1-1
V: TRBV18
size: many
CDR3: CASSPPKGRTEAFF
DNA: TGTGCCAGCTCACCGCCCAAGGGGCGGACTGAAGCTTTCTTT

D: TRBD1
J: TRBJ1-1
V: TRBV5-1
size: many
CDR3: CASSGSGGRITEAFF
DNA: TGCGCCAGCAGCGGGTCAGGGGGCCGGATCACTGAAGCTTTCTTT

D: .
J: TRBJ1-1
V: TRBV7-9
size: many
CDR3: CASRGKAEVSEAFF
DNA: TGTGCCAGCAGAGGTAAAGCGGAGGTCTCTGAAGCTTTCTTT

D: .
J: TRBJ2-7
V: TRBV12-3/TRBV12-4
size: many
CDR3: CASTDRGRGGSYEQYF
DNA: TGTGCCAGCACCGATCGGGGGAGGGGGGGGTCCTACGAGCAGTACTTC

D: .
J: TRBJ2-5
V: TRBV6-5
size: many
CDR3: CASSYTYEGRDETQYF
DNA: TGTGCCAGCAGTTACACATACGAGGGACGGGATGAGACCCAGTACTTC

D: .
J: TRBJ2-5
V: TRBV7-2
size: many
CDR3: CASSLFTAQETQYF
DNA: TGTGCCAGCAGCTTATTTACAGCTCAAGAGACCCAGTACTTC